This record concerns one T cell receptor (beta chain) sequence. Its antigen is not yet known. Base quality data are lacking; no much larger clone is found one base away. TCRbeta CDR3 regions were amplified from genomic DNA using the immunoSEQ Assay, a bias-controlled multiplex PCR. Concerning the study's data processing: The number of nucleated cells in each sample was estimated by amplification of reference gene primers within the assay. Sequence reads were collapsed and filtered to measure the absolute abundance of every unique TCRbeta CDR3 rearrangement. For each sample, productive Simpson clonality was calculated as the square root of Simpson's diversity index over productive rearrangements. TCRdb retrieved this table from immuneACCESS and kept in-frame rearrangements only. Not all clones are present; in checked studies, unresolved V genes account for under half, and no reason is known for the remainder. That table furnishes V, J and clone size, whereas the DNA furnished D and trimming. The sample table lists 100,000 to 150,000 clones, approximately 87% of them with a count of one. Together, the top ten hold less than 8% of the sample.

Taken from the germline V gene (reference sequence), the CDR1 and CDR2 loops are SEHNR and FQNEAQ. Spanning cysteine to phenylalanine, the CDR3 consists of 15 amino acids. Here the CDR3 DNA is all that survives: 45 bases in frame from base 1. Trimming accounts for 4 bases at V and 3 bases at J, while the number of junction bases matched to no gene is 8. This sample was taken from a study of blood T cell repertoires in COVID-19 (dated by TCRdb to 2019 to 2021). About the study as a whole: Samples covering the acute and convalescent phases of COVID-19 were provided by collaborators in the United States, Italy and Spain. The repertoires were released in a freely available public database intended as a resource for research on the immune response to SARS-CoV-2. The sample metadata nearly always contained a de-identified subject ID, COVID-19 status, age in years and sex. HLA class I and class II types, where available, came from metadata supplied by the sample provider rather than from assay-based typing. Samples came from the ongoing ImmuneRACE study (first 160 participants) plus 1,254 subjects from 6 global collaborators. The material from the prospective study consisted of cDNA or gDNA derived from T cells, B-cell-depleted T cells, or PBMCs. The dataset comprised deeply sampled blood TCRbeta repertoires from subjects exposed to, actively infected with, or recovered from COVID-19. Findings and caveats that apply to the study as a whole: Clinical and demographic metadata were provided uncurated, with the amount varying by source and participant.

Each collaborating institution followed its own protocols to collect whole blood in K2EDTA tubes. For TCRbeta analysis, collaborators shipped samples as frozen whole blood, isolated PBMCs, or DNA extracted from either of those sample types. The sample taken for sequencing was peripheral blood. This receptor chain uses TRBV7-9 and TRBJ2-7; TRBD2 aligns with 8 central bases. The sequence derives from a man aged 50 or older with acute or convalescent COVID-19. The CDR3 sequence is CASSSTGTRFYEQYF. Read as DNA, the sequence is TGTGCCAGCAGCTCAACTGGGACTAGGTTCTACGAGCAGTACTTC.